Below are 15 T cell receptor beta chains sequenced from a single sample in a study of shared clonotypes between healthy human individuals. Using immunoSEQ multiplex PCR, the repertoire was profiled, and TCRdb retains in-frame clones only, with some absent. The sample lists around 2.1 million clones; under 95% were seen once. Naive CD8 cells comprised CD45RO-negative, CCR7-positively selected cells, excluding terminally differentiated effector memory CD45RA+ cells. The sequenced material came from naive CD8+ T cells from PBMCs. The origin of the receptors is a man aged 18 to 30 in good health. Some clones in this sample may be carry-over from other donors' samples.

The V gene is TRBV4-1, the J gene TRBJ1-4; TRBD1 matches 7 bases. With V trimmed by 2 bases and J by 0 bases, 3 bases remained unmatched. The CDR3 length is 16 residues. Germline V lookup: CDR1 MGHRA, CDR2 YSYEKL. The CDR3 DNA follows: TGCGCCAGCAGCCAACGACAGGGCTCAACTAATGAAAAACTGTTTTTT. Residues: CASSQRQGSTNEKLFF.

This sequence joins TRBV5-4 and TRBJ2-5, with D perhaps TRBD1 (6 bases). The CDR3 consists of 16 residues. V lost 0 bases and J 7 bases, leaving 19 bases between the germline ends. The germline V gene has CDR1 SGHNT and CDR2 YYREEE (reference sequence). CDR3 bases: TGTGCCAGCAGCTTGGGGACGGGACACGCTTGGGGGACCCAGTACTTC. Its protein is CASSLGTGHAWGTQYF.

The chain uses TRBV11-2 and TRBJ2-1; D possibly corresponds to TRBD2 (6 bases). V lost 1 base to trimming and J lost 4 bases, with 8 bases between them. The CDR3 totals 14 residues. From germline, CDR1 is SGHAT and CDR2 FQNNGV. CDR3 loop: CASSLGGDYNEQFF. The CDR3 coding sequence is TGTGCCAGCAGCTTAGGGGGGGATTACAATGAGCAGTTCTTC. The entire variable domain, with the rest obtained from reference TRBV11-2 and TRBJ2-1, is as follows: EAGVAQSPRYKIIEKRQSVAFWCNPISGHATLYWYQQILGQGPKLLIQFQNNGVVDDSQLPKDRFSAERLKGVDSTLKIQPAKLEDSAVYLCASSLGGDYNEQFFGPGTRLTVL.

CDR3: CAISDPASGSADTQYF. CDR3 nucleotides: TGTGCCATCAGTGACCCTGCTAGCGGGAGTGCAGATACGCAGTATTTT. The gene calls are TRBV10-3 and TRBJ2-3; the match to TRBD2 covers 10 bases. Per the germline V gene, CDR1 is ENHRY and CDR2 is SYGVKD. With 3 bases clipped from V and 4 bases from J, the junction kept 7 bases outside the gene matches. The CDR3 contains 16 residues.

This chain uses TRBV10-2 with TRBJ1-2, with 11 bases lining up with TRBD1. With 7 bases clipped from V and 0 bases from J, the junction kept 7 bases outside the gene matches. In germline, CDR1 is WSHSY, CDR2 SAAADI. The CDR3 is made up of 16 amino acids. The CDR3 nucleotides read TGCGCCAGCACTCCCCGGGACAGGGGGACTAACTATGGCTACACCTTC. Amino acid sequence: CASTPRDRGTNYGYTF.

This clone has just one count. The V and J genes are TRBV5-3 and TRBJ2-7; no firm D call. TRBV5-3 is assigned to the ORF class and has an uncertain function. The germline V and J ends were trimmed by 8 bases and 3 bases, with 15 bases remaining between them. The CDR3 contains 13 residues. The CDR3 reads CASRAPTGYEQYF. The CDR3 nucleotides read TGTGCCAGTCGGGCGCCGACCGGCTACGAGCAGTACTTC.

The chain uses TRBV28 and TRBJ2-7; D may correspond to TRBD1 or TRBD2 (5 bases each). Trimming shortened V by 1 base and J by 5 bases, and 12 bases separated the two germline ends. This CDR3 comprises 14 residues. Germline V lookup: CDR1 MDHEN, CDR2 SYDVKM. DNA of the CDR3: TGTGCCAGCAGTTTATTTGGGGGTATCGACGAGCAGTACTTC. Protein product: CASSLFGGIDEQYF.

The chain carries TRBV5-1 and TRBJ2-2, with TRBD2 matching 12 bases. This CDR3 is 13 amino acids long. Trimming took 4 bases from V and 11 from J; bases not matched to a gene: 3. Germline assignment: CDR1 SGHRS and CDR2 YFSETQ. CDR3 coding DNA: TGCGCCAGCAGCGTGACTAGCGGGAGTGAGCTGTTTTTT. This sequence encodes CASSVTSGSELFF.

In this sample, this clone turned up a few times. J is TRBJ2-2 and V is TRBV7-9; D ambiguous. The CDR3 covers 13 residues. V lost 6 bases and J 11 bases, leaving 16 bases between the germline ends. The germline V gene encodes CDR1 SEHNR and CDR2 FQNEAQ (reference sequence). CDR3 coding DNA: TGTGCCAGCAGGGTCAGACTGACTGGCGAGCTGTTTTTT. The encoded protein is CASRVRLTGELFF.

V usage is TRBV5-8 and J usage is TRBJ2-4; D is unclear. This CDR3 is built from 15 residues. V was trimmed by 0 bases and J by 4 bases, leaving 11 bases between them. Germline V gene lookup returns CDR1 SGHTS and CDR2 YDEGEE. The CDR3 sequence is CASSLAGRTKNIQYF. CDR3 DNA: TGTGCCAGCAGCTTGGCGGGCCGAACTAAAAACATTCAGTACTTC.

The chain joins TRBV19 to TRBJ2-1; the D is unclear. Germline-derived CDR1 and CDR2 are LNHDA and SQIVND (reference sequence). The CDR3 consists of 12 residues. The germline V and J ends were trimmed by 4 bases and 6 bases, with 7 bases remaining between them. CDR3 nucleotides: TGTGCCAGTAGTACCAGTGCCAATGAGCAGTTCTTC. This codes for CASSTSANEQFF. The entire variable domain, with the rest obtained from reference TRBV19 and TRBJ2-1, is as follows: DGGITQSPKYLFRKEGQNVTLSCEQNLNHDAMYWYRQDPGQGLRLIYYSQIVNDFQKGDIAEGYSVSREKKESFPLTVTSAQKNPTAFYLCASSTSANEQFFGPGTRLTVL.

The chain links TRBV7-9 to TRBJ2-1; 8 nucleotides line up with TRBD2. CDR1 and CDR2 from the germline V gene are SEHNR and FQNEAQ (reference sequence). This CDR3 has 17 residues. Unmatched junction bases numbered 12, after V lost 3 bases and J lost 5 bases. CDR3 sequence reads: CASSFSAGGLTDNEQFF. As DNA, the CDR3 is TGTGCCAGCAGCTTCTCGGCGGGAGGATTAACTGACAATGAGCAGTTCTTC.

The V call is TRBV27, the J call TRBJ2-7; D is undetermined. V was trimmed by 3 bases and J by 9 bases, leaving 21 bases between them. The germline CDR1 and CDR2 sequences are MNHEY and SMNVEV (reference sequence). The CDR3 has 15 residues. The CDR3 DNA follows: TGTGCCAGCAGTTTTGGCGCCCTCCTATCCGCCGGGCAGTACTTC. Translated, it gives CASSFGALLSAGQYF.

This clone was seen only a few times. The chain carries TRBV6-4 and TRBJ1-2, with D hard to call. This CDR3 is 14 amino acids long. Trimming removed 0 bases at V and 4 bases at J, with 9 bases between. Germline V gives CDR1 MRHNA, CDR2 SNTAGT. This CDR3 is CASSDSRRSYGYTF. CDR3 sequence (DNA): TGTGCCAGCAGTGACTCAAGACGGTCCTATGGCTACACCTTC.

The rearrangement links TRBV27 to TRBJ2-5; 8 nucleotides match TRBD2. V was clipped by 0 bases and J by 5 bases; unmatched bases: 5. This CDR3 is built from 15 residues. In germline, CDR1 is MNHEY, CDR2 SMNVEV (reference sequence). The CDR3 loop is CASSLSTLAEETQYF. The CDR3 DNA reads as TGTGCCAGCAGTTTATCCACACTAGCGGAGGAGACCCAGTACTTC.